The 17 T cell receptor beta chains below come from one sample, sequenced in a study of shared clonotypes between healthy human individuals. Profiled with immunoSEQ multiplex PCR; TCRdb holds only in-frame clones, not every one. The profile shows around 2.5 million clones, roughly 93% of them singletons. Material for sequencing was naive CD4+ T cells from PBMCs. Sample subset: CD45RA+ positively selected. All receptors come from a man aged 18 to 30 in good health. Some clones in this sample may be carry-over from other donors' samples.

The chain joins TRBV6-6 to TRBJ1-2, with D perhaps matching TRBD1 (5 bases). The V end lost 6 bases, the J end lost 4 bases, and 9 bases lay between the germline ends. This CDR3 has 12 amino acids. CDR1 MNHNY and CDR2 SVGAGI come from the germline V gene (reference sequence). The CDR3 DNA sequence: TGTGCCAGCAGCCCCGGGGGCTATGGCTACACCTTC. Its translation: CASSPGGYGYTF.

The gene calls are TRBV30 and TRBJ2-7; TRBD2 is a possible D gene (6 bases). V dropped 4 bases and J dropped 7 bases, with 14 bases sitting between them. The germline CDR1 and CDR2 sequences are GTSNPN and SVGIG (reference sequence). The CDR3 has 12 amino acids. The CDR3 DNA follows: TGTGCCTGGAAGCCTGGAGGGGTGGAGCAGTACTTC. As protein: CAWKPGGVEQYF. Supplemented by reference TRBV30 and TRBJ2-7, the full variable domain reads SQTIHQWPATLVQPVGSPLSLECTVEGTSNPNLYWYRQAAGRGLQLLFYSVGIGQISSEVPQNLSASRPQDRQFILSSKKLLLSDSGFYLCAWKPGGVEQYFGPGTRLTVT.

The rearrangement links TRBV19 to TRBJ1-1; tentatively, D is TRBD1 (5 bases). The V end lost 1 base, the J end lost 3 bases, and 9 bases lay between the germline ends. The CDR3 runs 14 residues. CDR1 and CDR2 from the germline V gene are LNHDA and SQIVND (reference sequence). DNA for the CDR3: TGTGCCAGTAGTATAGGGGACTCCCACACTGAAGCTTTCTTT. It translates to CASSIGDSHTEAFF. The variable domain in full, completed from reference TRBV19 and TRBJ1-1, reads DGGITQSPKYLFRKEGQNVTLSCEQNLNHDAMYWYRQDPGQGLRLIYYSQIVNDFQKGDIAEGYSVSREKKESFPLTVTSAQKNPTAFYLCASSIGDSHTEAFFGQGTRLTVV.

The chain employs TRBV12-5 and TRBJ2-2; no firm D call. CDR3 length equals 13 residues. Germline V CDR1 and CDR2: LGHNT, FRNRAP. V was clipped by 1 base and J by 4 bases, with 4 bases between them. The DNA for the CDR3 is TGTGCTAGTGGTTTGGGGGGCACCGGGGAGCTGTTTTTT. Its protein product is CASGLGGTGELFF.

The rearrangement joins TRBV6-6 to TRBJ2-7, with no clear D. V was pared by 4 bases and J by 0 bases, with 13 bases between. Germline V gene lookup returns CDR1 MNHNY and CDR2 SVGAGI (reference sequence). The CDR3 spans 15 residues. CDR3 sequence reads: CASSSFSRSSYEQYF. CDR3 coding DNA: TGTGCCAGCAGTTCCTTCAGCCGGAGCTCCTACGAGCAGTACTTC.

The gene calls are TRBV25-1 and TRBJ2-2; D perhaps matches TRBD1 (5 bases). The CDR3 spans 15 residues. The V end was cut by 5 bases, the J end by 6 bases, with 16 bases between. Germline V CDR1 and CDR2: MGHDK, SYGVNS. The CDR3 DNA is TGTGCCAGCAGTCCAGGACATAGCATCGCCGGGGAGCTGTTTTTT. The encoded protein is CASSPGHSIAGELFF.

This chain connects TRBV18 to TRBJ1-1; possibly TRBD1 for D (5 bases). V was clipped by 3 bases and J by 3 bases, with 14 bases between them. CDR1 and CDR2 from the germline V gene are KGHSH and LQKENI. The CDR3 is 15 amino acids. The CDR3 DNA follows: TGTGCCAGCTCACCCACCTTGGGAGGGGACACTGAAGCTTTCTTT. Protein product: CASSPTLGGDTEAFF.

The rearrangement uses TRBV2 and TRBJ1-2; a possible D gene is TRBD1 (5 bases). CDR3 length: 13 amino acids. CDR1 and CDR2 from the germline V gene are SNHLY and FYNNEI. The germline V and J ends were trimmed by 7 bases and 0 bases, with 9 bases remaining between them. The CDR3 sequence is CASNQGTNYGYTF. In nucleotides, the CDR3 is TGTGCCAGCAATCAGGGAACTAACTATGGCTACACCTTC.

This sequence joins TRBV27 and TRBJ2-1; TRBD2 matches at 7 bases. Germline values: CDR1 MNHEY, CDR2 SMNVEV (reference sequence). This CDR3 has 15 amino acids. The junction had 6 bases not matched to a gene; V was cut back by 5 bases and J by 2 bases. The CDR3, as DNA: TGTGCCAGCAGTCCCCTTCTAGCGGCCTACAATGAGCAGTTCTTC. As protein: CASSPLLAAYNEQFF.

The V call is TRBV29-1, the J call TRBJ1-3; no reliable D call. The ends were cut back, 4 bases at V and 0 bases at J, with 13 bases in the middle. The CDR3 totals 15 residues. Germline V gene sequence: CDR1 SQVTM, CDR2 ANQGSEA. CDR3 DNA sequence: TGCAGCGTTGTAGGCTTGTTGGACTCTGGAAACACCATATATTTT. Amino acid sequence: CSVVGLLDSGNTIYF.

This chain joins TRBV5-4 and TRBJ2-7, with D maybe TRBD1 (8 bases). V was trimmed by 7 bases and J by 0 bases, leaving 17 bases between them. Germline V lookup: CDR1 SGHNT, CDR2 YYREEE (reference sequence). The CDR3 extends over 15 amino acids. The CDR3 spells CASDFGGTGSYEQYF. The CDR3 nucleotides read TGTGCCAGCGATTTCGGGGGGACAGGCTCCTACGAGCAGTACTTC.

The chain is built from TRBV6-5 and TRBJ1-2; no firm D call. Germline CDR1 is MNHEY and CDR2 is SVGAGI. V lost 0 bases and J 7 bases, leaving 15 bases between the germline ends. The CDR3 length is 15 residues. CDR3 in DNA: TGTGCCAGCAGTTACTCGACTGTGGCCTTGGCTGGCTACACCTTC. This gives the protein CASSYSTVALAGYTF.

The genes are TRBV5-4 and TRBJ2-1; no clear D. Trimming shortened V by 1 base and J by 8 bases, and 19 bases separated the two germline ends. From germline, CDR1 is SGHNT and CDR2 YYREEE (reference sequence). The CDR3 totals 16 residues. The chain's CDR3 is CASSLTQATGYYEQFF. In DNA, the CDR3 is TGTGCCAGCAGCTTGACCCAAGCAACTGGGTACTATGAGCAGTTCTTC. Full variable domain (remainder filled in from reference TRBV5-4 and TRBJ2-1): ETGVTQSPTHLIKTRGQQVTLRCSSQSGHNTVSWYQQALGQGPQFIFQYYREEENGRGNFPPRFSGLQFPNYSSELNVNALELDDSALYLCASSLTQATGYYEQFFGPGTRLTVL.

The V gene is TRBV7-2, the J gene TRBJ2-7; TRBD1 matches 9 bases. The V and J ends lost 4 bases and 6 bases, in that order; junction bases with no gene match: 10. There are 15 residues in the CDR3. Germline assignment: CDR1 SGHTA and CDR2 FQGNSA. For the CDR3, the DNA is TGTGCCAGCAGCTCGCTGGACAGGGGCGTTTTCGAGCAGTACTTC. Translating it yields CASSSLDRGVFEQYF.

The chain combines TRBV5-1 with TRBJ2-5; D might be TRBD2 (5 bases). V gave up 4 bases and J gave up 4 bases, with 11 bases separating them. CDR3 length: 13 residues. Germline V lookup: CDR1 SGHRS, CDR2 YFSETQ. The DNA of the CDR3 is TGCGCCAGCAGCCCGGGATGGGCAGAGACCCAGTACTTC. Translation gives CASSPGWAETQYF. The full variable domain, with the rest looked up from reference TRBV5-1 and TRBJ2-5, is KAGVTQTPRYLIKTRGQQVTLSCSPISGHRSVSWYQQTPGQGLQFLFEYFSETQRNKGNFPGRFSGRQFSNSRSEMNVSTLELGDSALYLCASSPGWAETQYFGPGTRLLVL.

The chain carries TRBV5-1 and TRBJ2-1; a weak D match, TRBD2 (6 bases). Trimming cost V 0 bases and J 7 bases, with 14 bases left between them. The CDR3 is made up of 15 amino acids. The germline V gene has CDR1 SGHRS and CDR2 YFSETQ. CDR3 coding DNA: TGCGCCAGCAGCTTGGCCGGGGGATTGAGGAATGAGCAGTTCTTC. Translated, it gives CASSLAGGLRNEQFF.

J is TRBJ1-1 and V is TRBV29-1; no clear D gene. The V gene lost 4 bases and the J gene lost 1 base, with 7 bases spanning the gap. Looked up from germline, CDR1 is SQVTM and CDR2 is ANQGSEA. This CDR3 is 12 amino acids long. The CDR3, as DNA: TGCAGCGTTGCGCGGGAGAACACTGAAGCTTTCTTT. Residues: CSVARENTEAFF.